The 9 T cell receptor beta chains presented below share a single source sample, sequenced in a study of vaccination and CD4 T cells after COVID-19. These TCRs' antigens remain unknown. Sequenced with the Oncomine TCR Beta short-read assay was DNA taken from cultured CD4+ T cells. TCRdb redid the calling of the PCR reads with MiXCR, one entry per CDR3 protein. Of tens of thousands of distinct CDR3 sequences listed, about 33% are singletons. Time point of the sample: late sampling 161 to 241 days after vaccination in a few convalescent patients. Treatment indicated: approximately 9-day PBMC culture with coronavirus spike peptide pools or control peptides (ViraFEST assay). The specimen comprised CD4+ T cells from blood, cultured in vitro, sampled about 7 months after SARS-CoV-2 vaccination. The receptors were gathered from a human donor who had recovered from COVID-19.

CDR3 sequence reads: CASSWGTAQPQHF. CDR3 nucleotide sequence: TGTGCCAGCAGTTGGGGCACGGCCCAGCCCCAGCATTTT. The rearrangement links TRBV2 to TRBJ1-5; D possibly corresponds to TRBD1 (5 bases). The CDR3 loop spans 13 amino acids. V was trimmed by 5 bases and J by 7 bases, leaving 12 bases between them. Germline V CDR1 and CDR2: SNHLY, FYNNEI.

The chain combines TRBV27 with TRBJ2-7; D is possibly TRBD2 (5 bases). The CDR3 totals 11 residues. Germline CDR1 and CDR2: MNHEY and SMNVEV (reference sequence). Trimming took 2 bases from V and 8 from J, leaving 7 bases between them. The CDR3 loop reads CASSLEGKQYF. Here the CDR3 DNA reads TGTGCCAGCAGTTTAGAGGGAAAGCAGTACTTC.

CDR3 coding DNA: TGTGCCAGCAGCTTAGGGTTAGGCGGGGGCTATGAGCAGTTCTTC. Residues: CASSLGLGGGYEQFF. V usage is TRBV11-1 and J usage is TRBJ2-1, with D possibly TRBD2 on 7 matching bases. This CDR3 region has 15 residues. V lost 1 base and J lost 8, with 15 bases in between. Germline V lookup: CDR1 SGHAT, CDR2 FQDESV (reference sequence). The full variable domain, with the rest looked up from reference TRBV11-1 and TRBJ2-1, is EAEVAQSPRYKITEKSQAVAFWCDPISGHATLYWYRQILGQGPELLVQFQDESVVDDSQLPKDRFSAERLKGVDSTLKIQPAELGDSAMYLCASSLGLGGGYEQFFGPGTRLTVL.

In the case of this clonotype: At one end the junction does not follow the germline gene, possibly because of a read error. The CDR3 here is CATSGDRGHYGYTF. The CDR3 nucleotides read TGTGCCACCAGCGGAGACAGGGGGCACTATGGCTACACCTTC. The chain carries TRBV15 and TRBJ1-2; 10 bases align to TRBD1. The germline V gene encodes CDR1 LNHNV and CDR2 YYDKDF (reference sequence). This CDR3 region has 14 residues. Variable domain in full (rest from reference TRBV15 and TRBJ1-2): DAMVIQNPRYQVTQFGKPVTLSCSQTLNHNVMYWYQQKSSQAPKLLFHYYDKDFNNEADTPDNFQSRRPNTSFCFLDIRSPGLGDTAMYLCATSGDRGHYGYTFGSGTRLTVV.

This clonotype was seen at least ten times. The junction shows a germline mismatch at one end, possibly a read error. This sequence joins TRBV7-3 and TRBJ1-1; possibly TRBD1 for D (6 bases). The CDR3 has 13 amino acids. Germline V gene lookup returns CDR1 SGHTA and CDR2 FQGTGA. The CDR3 bases are TGTGCTAGCAGCTCGGACAGGAACACTGAAGCTTTCTTT. Encoded protein: CASSSDRNTEAFF.

This clonotype was observed a few times. The genes are TRBV7-8 and TRBJ2-3; the D is unclear. The germline gives CDR1 SGHVS, CDR2 FQNEAQ. Deletions cut 1 base from V and 3 bases from J, with 5 bases between. The CDR3 extends over 13 amino acids. The CDR3 bases are TGTGCCAGCAGCTTAGGACCGACAGATACGCAGTATTTT. Translating it yields CASSLGPTDTQYF.

V usage is TRBV5-6 and J usage is TRBJ2-5, with TRBD1 matching 10 bases. CDR3 length equals 15 residues. The germline V gene has CDR1 SGHDT and CDR2 YYEEEE. Trimming took 6 bases from V and 3 from J; bases not matched to a gene: 8. CDR3 bases: TGTGCCAGCAAACGAACGGGGACAGGGGAAGAGACCCAGTACTTC. It yields the protein CASKRTGTGEETQYF.

The chain employs TRBV11-2 and TRBJ2-6; no firm D call. CDR1 and CDR2 (germline): SGHAT, FQNNGV. The CDR3 has 16 residues. With 6 bases removed from V and 0 bases from J, the gap between germline ends came to 12 bases. CDR3 in DNA: TGTGCCAGCAGTTTAACGTGGTCCTCTGGGGCCAACGTCCTGACTTTC. Translated: CASSLTWSSGANVLTF.

There are a few counts of this clonotype. The rearrangement uses TRBV20-1 and TRBJ2-1; D uncertain. Germline values: CDR1 DFQATT, CDR2 SNEGSKA (reference sequence). Trimming took off 0 bases at V and 5 bases at J, with 17 bases between the two ends. This CDR3 contains 16 residues. CDR3 amino acids: CSARDPGSAKHNEQFF. For the CDR3, the DNA is TGCAGTGCTAGAGATCCCGGATCGGCTAAACACAATGAGCAGTTCTTC.